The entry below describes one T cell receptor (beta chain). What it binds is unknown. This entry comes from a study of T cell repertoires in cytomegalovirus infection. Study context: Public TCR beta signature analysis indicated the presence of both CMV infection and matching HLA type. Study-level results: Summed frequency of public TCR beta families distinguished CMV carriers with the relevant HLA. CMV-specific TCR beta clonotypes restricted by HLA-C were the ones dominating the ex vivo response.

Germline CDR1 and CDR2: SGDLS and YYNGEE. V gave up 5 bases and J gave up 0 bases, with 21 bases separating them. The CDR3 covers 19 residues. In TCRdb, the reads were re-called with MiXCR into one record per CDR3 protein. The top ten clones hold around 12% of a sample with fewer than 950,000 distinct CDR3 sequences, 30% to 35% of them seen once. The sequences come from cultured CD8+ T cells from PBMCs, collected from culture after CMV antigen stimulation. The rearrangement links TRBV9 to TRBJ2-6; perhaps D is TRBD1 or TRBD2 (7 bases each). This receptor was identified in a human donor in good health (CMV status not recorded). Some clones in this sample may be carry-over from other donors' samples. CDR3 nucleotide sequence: TGTGCCAGCAGACTGCCCCGAAGCAGGGGGGGCTCTGGGGCCAACGTCCTGACTTTC. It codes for CASRLPRSRGGSGANVLTF.